Sequencing of this TCR beta chain was carried out in a study of blood T cell repertoires in COVID-19. Libraries were prepared by immunoSEQ multiplex PCR; TCRdb keeps only in-frame clonotypes and omits some of them. The sample includes a few hundred thousand clones, around four fifths of them seen just once. Residents of 24 US areas, aged roughly 18 to 89 years, made up the participants. Cohorts were assigned according to the clinical history that participants reported. Each recovered donor of Cohort 3 presented with two negative PCRs, clearance, or symptom resolution. The V segment lost 4 bases and the J segment 6 bases; nucleotides outside the gene matches: 14. Germline V lookup: CDR1 LNHDA, CDR2 SQIVND (reference sequence). The length of the CDR3 is 17 residues.

This clonotype was obtained from a man aged 40-49 years who had recovered from COVID-19. The chain links TRBV19 to TRBJ2-4; TRBD1 matches 8 bases. Sequenced input: PBMCs or T cells enriched from blood (not recorded which). CDR3 bases: TGTGCCAGTAGTACCCGGACAGGGTCGAGTAGTGGAAACATTCAGTACTTC. Its protein product is CASSTRTGSSSGNIQYF. Full variable domain (missing parts from reference TRBV19 and TRBJ2-4): DGGITQSPKYLFRKEGQNVTLSCEQNLNHDAMYWYRQDPGQGLRLIYYSQIVNDFQKGDIAEGYSVSREKKESFPLTVTSAQKNPTAFYLCASSTRTGSSSGNIQYFGAGTRLSVL.